The T cell receptor beta chain under discussion was sequenced for a study of T-cell reconstitution after alpha-beta-depleted transplantation in children. Library preparation (for TCRbeta) was performed with unique molecular identifiers. TCRdb passed the PCR reads through MiXCR, listing each CDR3 protein once. The data hold 250,000 to 400,000 distinct CDR3 sequences, with approximately 20% observed a single time. V gave up 7 bases and J gave up 1 base; unmatched junction bases: 5. The CDR3 runs 15 residues. This receptor was taken from a male patient under 18 who had a stem cell transplant for acute lymphoblastic leukemia, so the T cells may come from the graft donor. This specimen was PBMCs, mostly from graft donor cells, taken 180 days after TCRalphabeta/CD19-depleted stem cell transplant. The gene calls are TRBV12-3 or TRBV12-4 and TRBJ2-1, with TRBD2 matching over 9 bases. This CDR3 reads CASTLAGASYNEQFF. CDR3 in DNA: TGTGCCAGCACCTTAGCGGGAGCATCCTACAATGAGCAGTTCTTC.